These T cell receptor beta chains were read from a single sample in a study of blood T cells in healthy people across ages. TCRdb re-called the 5' RACE reads with MiXCR, one entry per CDR3 protein. The data hold some 880,000 distinct CDR3 sequences, with roughly 35% observed a single time. The sequenced material came from blood. All receptors come from a man between 18 and 35 years old in good health. Both conserved end residues are part of each CDR3. The D gene is left open where the match is weak. Clone sizes are given selectively: once, few, many, or a class where the clone is expanded.

cdr3_nt	cdr3_aa	cdr3_length	j_call	clone_size	v_call	d_call
TGTGCCATAAATCCGGGAGAAGCGGGGGGGCCTATCTATGAGCAGTACTTC	CAINPGEAGGPIYEQYF	17	TRBJ2-5	once	TRBV10-3	TRBD2
TGTGCCAGCACCCCTACGTCCAGGGGGATCTCCTATGGCTACACCTTC	CASTPTSRGISYGYTF	16	TRBJ1-2	.	TRBV6-2/TRBV6-3	TRBD1
TGTGCCAGCAGCCCTGCGGTCGGGGGAAATTCACCCCTCCACTTT	CASSPAVGGNSPLHF	15	TRBJ1-6	.	TRBV3-1	.
TGCAGTGCTGCTCTGGGGGGGAGCTCCTACGAGCAGTACTTC	CSAALGGSSYEQYF	14	TRBJ2-7	.	TRBV20-1	TRBD2
TGTGCCAGCTCACCCGGACAGCCAACCGATCGGGATGGCTACACCTTC	CASSPGQPTDRDGYTF	16	TRBJ1-2	.	TRBV18	.
TGTGCCAGCAGTGCGGGCAGGGGATATGGCTACACCTTC	CASSAGRGYGYTF	13	TRBJ1-2	.	TRBV2	.
TGTGCCACCGCCGGGACTAGAAGGAATGAGCAGTTCTTC	CATAGTRRNEQFF	13	TRBJ2-1	many	TRBV4-2	TRBD2
TGTGCCAGCCAACGGTCTAGCGGGGGGGCCTCGGAGACCCAGTACTTC	CASQRSSGGASETQYF	16	TRBJ2-5	.	TRBV25-1	TRBD2
TGTGCCAGCATAGAGGTTGGGACTAGCGGGGGGTACGAGCAGTACTTC	CASIEVGTSGGYEQYF	16	TRBJ2-7	many	TRBV2	TRBD2
TGCGCCAGCAGCTTGGTAGGGCGTGGTCCCGGGGAGCTGTTTTTT	CASSLVGRGPGELFF	15	TRBJ2-2	.	TRBV5-1	.
TGTGCCATCAGTGAGGTGGCAGATACGCAGTATTTT	CAISEVADTQYF	12	TRBJ2-3	.	TRBV10-3	.
TGCGCCAGCAGCTTCGGGGACAGGGGGTTTGATGAGCAGTTCTTC	CASSFGDRGFDEQFF	15	TRBJ2-1	.	TRBV5-1	TRBD1
TGTGCCATCAGTGAATTGAACACTGAAGCTTTCTTT	CAISELNTEAFF	12	TRBJ1-1	.	TRBV10-3	.
TGTGCCAGCAAGGTCTACAATGAGCAGTACTTC	CASKVYNEQYF	11	TRBJ2-7	few	TRBV2	.
TGCGCCAGCAGCCAAGATTTATTTCGGGGACGGGATAATTCACCCCTCCACTTT	CASSQDLFRGRDNSPLHF	18	TRBJ1-6	.	TRBV4-3	.
TGTGCCAGCGGCCAGGAGCGGGGGGCGTCCAATGAGCAGTACTTC	CASGQERGASNEQYF	15	TRBJ2-5	.	TRBV16	TRBD2
TGTGCCATCAGTGAGACAGGGGCAACTAATGAAAAACTGTTTTTT	CAISETGATNEKLFF	15	TRBJ1-4	.	TRBV10-3	TRBD1
TGTGCCATCACCTCCTCTAGCGGGGGGACAGATACGCAGTATTTT	CAITSSSGGTDTQYF	15	TRBJ2-3	few	TRBV10-3	TRBD2
TGCAGTGCTTATGCCCGTGGGGGCGAAGAGAACTTGACTGAAGCTTTCTTT	CSAYARGGEENLTEAFF	17	TRBJ1-1	.	TRBV20-1	.
TGTGCCAGCAGCTCCCTGGGACTAGCGGTGGGTGAGCAGTACTTC	CASSSLGLAVGEQYF	15	TRBJ2-7	.	TRBV7-8	TRBD2
TGTGCCAGCAGCCAAGATGTGGAGGGATATCAGCCCCAGCATTTT	CASSQDVEGYQPQHF	15	TRBJ1-5	.	TRBV4-2	.
TGTGCCAGCACCCAGGGAGGTGAGCAGTTCTTC	CASTQGGEQFF	11	TRBJ2-1	.	TRBV4-2	.
TGTGCCACCAGTGATCCGGGAGCCAAGGACACAGATACGCAGTATTTT	CATSDPGAKDTDTQYF	16	TRBJ2-3	.	TRBV24-1	.
TGTGCCATCAGGTACAGGGAGCGGACCACTGAAGCTTTCTTT	CAIRYRERTTEAFF	14	TRBJ1-1	few	TRBV10-3	.
TGCGCCAGCAGCCATGGGACAGGGGGCCCCTACAATGAGCAGTTCTTC	CASSHGTGGPYNEQFF	16	TRBJ2-1	.	TRBV5-1	TRBD1